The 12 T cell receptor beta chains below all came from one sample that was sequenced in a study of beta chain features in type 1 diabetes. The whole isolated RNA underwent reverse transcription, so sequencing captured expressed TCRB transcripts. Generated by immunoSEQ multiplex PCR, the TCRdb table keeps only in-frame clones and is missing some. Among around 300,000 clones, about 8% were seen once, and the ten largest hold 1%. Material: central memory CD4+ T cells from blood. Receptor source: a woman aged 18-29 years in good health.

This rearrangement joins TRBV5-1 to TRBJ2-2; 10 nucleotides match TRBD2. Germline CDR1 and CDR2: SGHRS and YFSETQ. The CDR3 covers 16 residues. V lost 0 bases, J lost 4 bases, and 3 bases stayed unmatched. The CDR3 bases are TGCGCCAGCAGCTTGGGACTAGCGGGCTTCACCGGGGAGCTGTTTTTT. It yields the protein CASSLGLAGFTGELFF. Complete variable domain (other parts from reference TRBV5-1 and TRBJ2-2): KAGVTQTPRYLIKTRGQQVTLSCSPISGHRSVSWYQQTPGQGLQFLFEYFSETQRNKGNFPGRFSGRQFSNSRSEMNVSTLELGDSALYLCASSLGLAGFTGELFFGEGSRLTVL.

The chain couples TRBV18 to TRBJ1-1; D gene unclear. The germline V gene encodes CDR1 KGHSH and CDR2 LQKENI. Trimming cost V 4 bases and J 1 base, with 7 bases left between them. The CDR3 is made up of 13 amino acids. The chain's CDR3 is CASSLQENTEAFF. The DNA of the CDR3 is TGTGCCAGCTCACTCCAAGAGAACACTGAAGCTTTCTTT.

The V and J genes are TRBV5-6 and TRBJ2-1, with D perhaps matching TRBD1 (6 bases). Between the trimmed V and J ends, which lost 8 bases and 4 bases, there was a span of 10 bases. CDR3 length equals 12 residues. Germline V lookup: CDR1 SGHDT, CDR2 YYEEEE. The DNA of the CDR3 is TGTGCCAGTCACAGGGTGTACAATGAGCAGTTCTTC. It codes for CASHRVYNEQFF.

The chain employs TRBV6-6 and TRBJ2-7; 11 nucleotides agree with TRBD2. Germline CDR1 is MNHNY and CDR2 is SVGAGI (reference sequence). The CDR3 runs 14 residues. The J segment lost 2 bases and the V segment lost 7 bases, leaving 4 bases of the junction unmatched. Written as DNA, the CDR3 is TGTGCCAGCAAACCGGGACTAGCGGCCTACGAGCAGTACTTC. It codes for CASKPGLAAYEQYF.

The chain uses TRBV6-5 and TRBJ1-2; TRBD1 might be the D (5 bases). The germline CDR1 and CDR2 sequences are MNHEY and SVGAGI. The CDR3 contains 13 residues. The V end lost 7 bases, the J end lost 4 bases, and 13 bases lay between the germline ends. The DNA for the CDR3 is TGTGCCAGCAACCGGGACGGCTTCTATGGCTACACCTTC. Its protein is CASNRDGFYGYTF.

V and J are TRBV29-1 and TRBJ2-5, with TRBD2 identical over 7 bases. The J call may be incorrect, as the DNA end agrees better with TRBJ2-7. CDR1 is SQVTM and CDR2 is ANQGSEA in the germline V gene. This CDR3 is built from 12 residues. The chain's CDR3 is CSVVAGAYEQYF. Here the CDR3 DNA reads TGCAGCGTTGTTGCGGGAGCCTACGAGCAGTACTTC.

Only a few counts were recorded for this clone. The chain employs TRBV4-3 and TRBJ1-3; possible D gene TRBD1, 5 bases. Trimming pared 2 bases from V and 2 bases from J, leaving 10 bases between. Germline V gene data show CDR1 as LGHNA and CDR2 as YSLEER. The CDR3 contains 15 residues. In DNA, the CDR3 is TGCGCCAGCAGCCAACTACAGGCTACTGGAAACACCATATATTTT. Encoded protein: CASSQLQATGNTIYF.

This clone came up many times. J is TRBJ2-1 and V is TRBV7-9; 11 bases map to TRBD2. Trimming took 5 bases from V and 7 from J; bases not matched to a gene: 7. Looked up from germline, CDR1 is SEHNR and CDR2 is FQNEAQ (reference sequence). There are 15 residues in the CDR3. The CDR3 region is CASSPSSSGGNEQFF. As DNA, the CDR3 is TGTGCCAGCAGCCCCTCGTCTAGCGGGGGGAATGAGCAGTTCTTC.

The CDR3 protein is CASRLLVSEAFF. In DNA form, the CDR3 reads TGTGCCAGCAGGCTGCTGGTCAGTGAAGCTTTCTTT. V gene TRBV6-1 combines with J gene TRBJ1-1; D not resolved. The V end lost 6 bases, the J end lost 7 bases, and 12 bases lay between the germline ends. The CDR3 has 12 amino acids. Germline V CDR1 and CDR2: MNHNS, SASEGT.

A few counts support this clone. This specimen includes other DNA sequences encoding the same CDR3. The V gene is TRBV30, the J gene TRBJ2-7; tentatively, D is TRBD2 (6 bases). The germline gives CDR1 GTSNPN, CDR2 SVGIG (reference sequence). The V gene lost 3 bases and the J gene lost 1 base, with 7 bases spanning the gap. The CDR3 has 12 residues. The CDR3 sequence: CAWSGGSYEQYF. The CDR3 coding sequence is TGTGCCTGGAGCGGGGGATCCTACGAGCAGTACTTC.

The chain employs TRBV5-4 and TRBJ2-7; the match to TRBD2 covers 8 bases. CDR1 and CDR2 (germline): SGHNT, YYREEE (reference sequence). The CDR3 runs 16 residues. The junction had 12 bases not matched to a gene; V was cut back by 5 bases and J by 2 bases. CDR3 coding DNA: TGTGCCAGCAGGACCGGGGTGGGAGCGGGAGCCTACGAGCAGTACTTC. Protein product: CASRTGVGAGAYEQYF.

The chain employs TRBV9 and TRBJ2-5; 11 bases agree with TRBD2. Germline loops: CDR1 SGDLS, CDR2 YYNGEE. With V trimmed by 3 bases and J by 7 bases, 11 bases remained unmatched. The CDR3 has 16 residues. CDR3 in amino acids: CASSAGGTSGGGTQYF. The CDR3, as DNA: TGTGCCAGCAGCGCCGGAGGTACTAGCGGGGGCGGGACCCAGTACTTC.